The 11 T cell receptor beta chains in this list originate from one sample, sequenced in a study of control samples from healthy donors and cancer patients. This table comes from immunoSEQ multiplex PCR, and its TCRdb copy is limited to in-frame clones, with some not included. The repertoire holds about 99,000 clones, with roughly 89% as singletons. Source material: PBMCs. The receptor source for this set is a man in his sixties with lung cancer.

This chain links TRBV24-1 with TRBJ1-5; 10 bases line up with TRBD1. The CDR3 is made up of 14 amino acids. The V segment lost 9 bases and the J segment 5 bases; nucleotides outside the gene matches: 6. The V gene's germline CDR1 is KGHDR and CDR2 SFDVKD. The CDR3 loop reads CATLGDRGYQPQHF. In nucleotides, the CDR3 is TGTGCCACCCTCGGGGACAGGGGATATCAGCCCCAGCATTTT.

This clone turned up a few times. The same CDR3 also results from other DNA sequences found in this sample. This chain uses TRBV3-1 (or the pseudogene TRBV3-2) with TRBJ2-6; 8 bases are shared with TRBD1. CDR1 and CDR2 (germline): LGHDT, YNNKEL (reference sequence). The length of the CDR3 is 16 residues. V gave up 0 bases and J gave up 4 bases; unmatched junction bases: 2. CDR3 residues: CASSQDRGQGANVLTF. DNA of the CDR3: TGTGCCAGCAGCCAAGACAGGGGGCAGGGGGCCAACGTCCTGACTTTC.

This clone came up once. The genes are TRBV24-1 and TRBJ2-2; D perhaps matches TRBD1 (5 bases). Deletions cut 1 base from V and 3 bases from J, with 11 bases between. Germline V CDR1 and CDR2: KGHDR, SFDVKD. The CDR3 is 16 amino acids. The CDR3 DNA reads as TGTGCCACCAGTGATTTTAGGGGTTTGGACACCGGGGAGCTGTTTTTT. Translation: CATSDFRGLDTGELFF.

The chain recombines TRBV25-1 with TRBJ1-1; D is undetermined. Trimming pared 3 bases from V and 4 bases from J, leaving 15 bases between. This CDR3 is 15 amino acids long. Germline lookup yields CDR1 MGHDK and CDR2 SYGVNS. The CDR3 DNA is TGTGCCAGCAGTGATCACAGCTTACAAAGCACTGAAGCTTTCTTT. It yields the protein CASSDHSLQSTEAFF. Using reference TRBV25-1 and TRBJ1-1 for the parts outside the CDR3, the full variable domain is EADIYQTPRYLVIGTGKKITLECSQTMGHDKMYWYQQDPGMELHLIHYSYGVNSTEKGDLSSESTVSRIRTEHFPLTLESARPSHTSQYLCASSDHSLQSTEAFFGQGTRLTVV.

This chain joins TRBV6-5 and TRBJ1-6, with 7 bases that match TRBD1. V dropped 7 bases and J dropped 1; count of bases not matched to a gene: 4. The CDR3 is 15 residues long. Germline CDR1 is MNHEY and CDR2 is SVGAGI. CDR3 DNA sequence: TGTGCCAGCACGGACAGGTTGTCCTATAATTCACCCCTCCACTTT. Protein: CASTDRLSYNSPLHF.

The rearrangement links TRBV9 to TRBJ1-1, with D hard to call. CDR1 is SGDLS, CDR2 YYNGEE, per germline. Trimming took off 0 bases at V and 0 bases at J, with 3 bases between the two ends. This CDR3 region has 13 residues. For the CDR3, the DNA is TGTGCCAGCAGCGTAGTCGTGAACACTGAAGCTTTCTTT. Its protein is CASSVVVNTEAFF. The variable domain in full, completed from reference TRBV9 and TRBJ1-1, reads DSGVTQTPKHLITATGQRVTLRCSPRSGDLSVYWYQQSLDQGLQFLIQYYNGEERAKGNILERFSAQQFPDLHSELNLSSLELGDSALYFCASSVVVNTEAFFGQGTRLTVV.

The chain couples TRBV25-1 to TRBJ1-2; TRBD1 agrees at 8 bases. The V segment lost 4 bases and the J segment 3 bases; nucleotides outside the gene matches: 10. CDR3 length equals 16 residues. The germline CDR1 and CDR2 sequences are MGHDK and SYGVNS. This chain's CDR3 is CASSVSTGQGHYGYTF. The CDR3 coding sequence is TGTGCCAGCAGTGTCTCAACCGGACAGGGTCACTATGGCTACACCTTC.

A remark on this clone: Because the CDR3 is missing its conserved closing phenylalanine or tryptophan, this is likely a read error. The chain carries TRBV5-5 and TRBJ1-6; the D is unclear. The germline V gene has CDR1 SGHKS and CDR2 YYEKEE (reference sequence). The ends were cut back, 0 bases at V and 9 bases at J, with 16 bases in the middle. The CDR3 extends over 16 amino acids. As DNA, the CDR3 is TGTGCCAGCAGCTTGGTTTCGGGGAAGGTTGGTTCACCCCTCCACCTT. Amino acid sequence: CASSLVSGKVGSPLHL.

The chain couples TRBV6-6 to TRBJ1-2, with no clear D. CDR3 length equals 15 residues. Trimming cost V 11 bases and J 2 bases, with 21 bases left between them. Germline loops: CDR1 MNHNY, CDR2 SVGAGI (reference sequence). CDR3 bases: TGTGCCGGACGTACCGACTCTCAGGAGAACTATGGCTACACCTTC. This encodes CAGRTDSQENYGYTF.

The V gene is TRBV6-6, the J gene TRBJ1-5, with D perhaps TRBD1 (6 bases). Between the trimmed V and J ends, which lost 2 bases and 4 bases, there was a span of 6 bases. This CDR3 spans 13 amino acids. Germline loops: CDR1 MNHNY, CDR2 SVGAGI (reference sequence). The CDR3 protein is CASSYQGNQPQHF. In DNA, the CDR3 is TGTGCCAGCAGTTACCAGGGGAATCAGCCCCAGCATTTT.

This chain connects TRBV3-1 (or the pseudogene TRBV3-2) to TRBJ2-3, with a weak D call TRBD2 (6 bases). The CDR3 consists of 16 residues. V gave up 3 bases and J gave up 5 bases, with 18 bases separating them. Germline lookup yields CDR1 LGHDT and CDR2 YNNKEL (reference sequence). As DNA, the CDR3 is TGTGCCAGCAGCCATAGAAGGTACGGGGGTAAAGATACGCAGTATTTT. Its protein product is CASSHRRYGGKDTQYF.